A single sample gave rise to the 8 T cell receptor beta chains below, sequenced in a study of molecular identifiers for immune sequencing clone quantification. MiXCR, applied by TCRdb to the PCR reads, yields one record per CDR3 protein. Of more than 450,000 distinct CDR3 sequences listed, around a fifth are singletons. Sequencing was done on a sample of naive CD8+ T cells from blood, with Jurkat cell RNA spiked in. Subset: FACS-sorted CD8+CD4-CCR7+CD45RA+ naive T cells. These TCRs come from a human donor in good health. Some libraries in this study had Jurkat cell RNA spiked in.

The rearrangement links TRBV4-3 to TRBJ2-1; unclear D gene. Trimming cost V 0 bases and J 7 bases, with 7 bases left between them. The CDR3 is made up of 13 amino acids. The germline V gene encodes CDR1 LGHNA and CDR2 YSLEER. The CDR3 sequence is CASSQERVNEQFF. The CDR3 DNA reads TGCGCCAGCAGCCAAGAAAGGGTAAATGAGCAGTTCTTC.

The rearrangement joins TRBV6-2 or TRBV6-3 to TRBJ2-1, with TRBD1 matching 11 bases. V shed 2 bases, J shed 7 bases, and the junction held 4 bases outside the gene matches. Germline CDR1 MNHEY, CDR2 SVGEGT. The CDR3 has 15 residues. The CDR3 region has the DNA TGTGCCAGCAGTTACAGTGGGACAGGGGGGAATGAGCAGTTCTTC. Protein sequence: CASSYSGTGGNEQFF.

Of note for this clonotype: A much larger clone lies one base from this, so it may be a read error. The chain recombines TRBV14 with TRBJ2-7, with 7 positions matching TRBD1. Per germline, CDR1 SGHDN and CDR2 FVKESK. CDR3 size: 15 residues. Here the CDR3 reads CASSQRQGRSYEQCF. The CDR3 DNA follows: TGTGCCAGCAGCCAACGACAGGGCCGGAGCTACGAGCAGTGCTTC.

This clonotype was recorded a few times. The chain couples TRBV6-1 to TRBJ2-7; D is possibly TRBD1 or TRBD2 (6 bases each). The CDR3 extends over 15 amino acids. From germline, CDR1 is MNHNS and CDR2 SASEGT. The V and J ends lost 8 bases and 3 bases respectively, with 20 bases between them. DNA of the CDR3: TGTGCCAGCGCCCCGAGGGGGACTGAGCTCTACGAGCAGTACTTC. Its translation is CASAPRGTELYEQYF.

This clonotype was recorded many times. The chain carries TRBV12-3 or TRBV12-4 and TRBJ2-7; 7 nucleotides line up with TRBD1. V shed 6 bases and J 5 bases; nucleotides not matched to a gene: 4. The CDR3 has 12 amino acids. In DNA, the CDR3 is TGTGCCAGCAGCGCAGACAGGGACGAGCAGTACTTC. Protein sequence: CASSADRDEQYF.

On this clonotype: The conserved closing phenylalanine or tryptophan is absent in this CDR3, likely reflecting a read error. The rearrangement uses TRBV28 and TRBJ2-7; 12 bases fit TRBD2. With 6 bases clipped from V and 7 bases from J, the junction kept 10 bases outside the gene matches. Germline V gene sequence: CDR1 MDHEN, CDR2 SYDVKM. This CDR3 has 15 residues. CDR3 sequence: CASSSRLAGAGEQYL. The CDR3 coding sequence is TGTGCCAGCAGCTCGAGACTAGCGGGAGCTGGTGAGCAGTACCTC.

This clonotype was detected many times. J is TRBJ2-7 and V is TRBV5-4, with 9 bases matching TRBD1. The CDR3 is 15 amino acids. The junction had 6 bases not matched to a gene; V was cut back by 0 bases and J by 5 bases. Germline values: CDR1 SGHNT, CDR2 YYREEE (reference sequence). This CDR3 is CASSLVGTGFNEQYF. Written as DNA, the CDR3 is TGTGCCAGCAGCTTGGTTGGGACAGGGTTCAACGAGCAGTACTTC.

The rearrangement uses TRBV29-1 and TRBJ2-1; 14 nucleotides align to TRBD2. CDR3 length equals 16 residues. The germline V gene has CDR1 SQVTM and CDR2 ANQGSEA. J lost 0 bases, V lost 6 bases, and 4 bases had no gene match. The CDR3 spells CSVHGTSGSSYNEQFF. Written as DNA, the CDR3 is TGCAGCGTCCATGGGACTAGCGGGAGCTCCTACAATGAGCAGTTCTTC.